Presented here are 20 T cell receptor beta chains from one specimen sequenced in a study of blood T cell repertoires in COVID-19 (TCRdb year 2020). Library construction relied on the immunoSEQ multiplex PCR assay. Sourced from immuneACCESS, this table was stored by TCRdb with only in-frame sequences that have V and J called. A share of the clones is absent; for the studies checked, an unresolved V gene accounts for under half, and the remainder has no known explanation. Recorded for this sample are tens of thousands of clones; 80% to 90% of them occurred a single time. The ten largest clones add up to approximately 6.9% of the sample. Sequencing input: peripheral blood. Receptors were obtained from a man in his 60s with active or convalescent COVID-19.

The CDR3 sequence is CASSHSQGTEAFF. CDR3 coding DNA: TGTGCCAGCAGCCATAGTCAGGGCACTGAAGCTTTCTTT. The chain combines TRBV3-1 (or the pseudogene TRBV3-2) with TRBJ1-1, with D possibly matching TRBD1 (5 bases). The CDR3 is 13 residues long. V was trimmed by 3 bases and J by 4 bases, leaving 9 bases between them. CDR1 and CDR2 from the germline V gene are LGHDT and YNNKEL (reference sequence).

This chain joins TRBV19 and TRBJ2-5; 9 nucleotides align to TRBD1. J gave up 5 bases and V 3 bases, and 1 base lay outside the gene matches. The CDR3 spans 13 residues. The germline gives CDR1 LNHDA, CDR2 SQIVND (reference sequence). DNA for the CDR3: TGTGCCAGTAGTATCGACAGGGGGGAGACCCAGTACTTC. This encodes CASSIDRGETQYF.

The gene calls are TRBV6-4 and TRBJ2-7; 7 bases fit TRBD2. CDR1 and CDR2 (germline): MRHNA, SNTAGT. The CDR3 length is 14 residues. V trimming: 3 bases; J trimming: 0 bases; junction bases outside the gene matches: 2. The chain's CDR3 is CASSEGGSSYEQYF. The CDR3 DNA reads TGTGCCAGCAGTGAGGGCGGGAGCTCCTACGAGCAGTACTTC.

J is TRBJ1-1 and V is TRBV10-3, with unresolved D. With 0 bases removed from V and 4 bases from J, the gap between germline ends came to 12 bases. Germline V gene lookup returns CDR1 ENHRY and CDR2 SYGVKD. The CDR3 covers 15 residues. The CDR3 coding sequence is TGTGCCATCAGTGAGTCGAGGGTTCTGGGCACTGAAGCTTTCTTT. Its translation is CAISESRVLGTEAFF.

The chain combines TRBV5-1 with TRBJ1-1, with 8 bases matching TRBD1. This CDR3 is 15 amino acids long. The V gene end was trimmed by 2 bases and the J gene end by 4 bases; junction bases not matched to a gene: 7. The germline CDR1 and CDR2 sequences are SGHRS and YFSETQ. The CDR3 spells CASSFTGGSGTEAFF. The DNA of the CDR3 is TGCGCCAGCAGCTTCACAGGGGGGAGTGGCACTGAAGCTTTCTTT.

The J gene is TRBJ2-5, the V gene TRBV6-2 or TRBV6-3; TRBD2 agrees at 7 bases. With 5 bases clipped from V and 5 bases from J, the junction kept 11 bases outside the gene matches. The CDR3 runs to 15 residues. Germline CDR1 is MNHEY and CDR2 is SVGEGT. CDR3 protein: CASSKPAGRAETQYF. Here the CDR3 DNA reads TGTGCCAGCAGTAAACCGGCGGGGAGGGCGGAGACCCAGTACTTC.

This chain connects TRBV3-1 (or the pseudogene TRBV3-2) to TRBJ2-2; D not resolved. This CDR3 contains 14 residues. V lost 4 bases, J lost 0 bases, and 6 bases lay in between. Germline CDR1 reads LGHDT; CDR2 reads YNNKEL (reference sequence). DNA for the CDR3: TGTGCCAGCAGCCCAAACACGAACACCGGGGAGCTGTTTTTT. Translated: CASSPNTNTGELFF.

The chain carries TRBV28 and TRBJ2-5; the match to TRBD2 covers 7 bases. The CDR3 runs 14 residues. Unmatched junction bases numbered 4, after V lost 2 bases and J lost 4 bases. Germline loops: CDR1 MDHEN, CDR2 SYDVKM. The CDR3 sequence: CASSLGGGGETQYF. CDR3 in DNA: TGTGCCAGCAGTTTAGGGGGGGGAGGAGAGACCCAGTACTTC.

The CDR3 nucleotides are TGCGCCAGCAGCCGAAACTACGGGACAGATTACAATGAGCAGTTCTTC. Residues: CASSRNYGTDYNEQFF. The chain has TRBV4-1 and TRBJ2-1, with 7 nucleotides matching TRBD1. The J segment lost 4 bases and the V segment lost 4 bases, leaving 10 bases of the junction unmatched. CDR3 size: 16 residues. The germline gives CDR1 MGHRA, CDR2 YSYEKL.

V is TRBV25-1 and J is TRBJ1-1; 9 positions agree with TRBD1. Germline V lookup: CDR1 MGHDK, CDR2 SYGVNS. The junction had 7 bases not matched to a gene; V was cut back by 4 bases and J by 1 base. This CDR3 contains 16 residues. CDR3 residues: CASSGAGQGRNTEAFF. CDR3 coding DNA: TGTGCCAGCAGTGGGGCGGGACAGGGAAGGAACACTGAAGCTTTCTTT.

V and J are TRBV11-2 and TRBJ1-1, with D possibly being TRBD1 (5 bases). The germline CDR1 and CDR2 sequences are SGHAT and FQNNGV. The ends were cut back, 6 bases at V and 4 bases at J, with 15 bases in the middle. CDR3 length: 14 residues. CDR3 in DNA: TGTGCCAGCAGATCATACCAGGGTGGCACTGAAGCTTTCTTT. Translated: CASRSYQGGTEAFF.

CDR3 in DNA: TGCGCCAGCAGCCTGGGACAGGGGGCTAACAATGAGCAGTTCTTC. Translation gives CASSLGQGANNEQFF. The gene calls are TRBV4-1 and TRBJ2-1, with 12 bases lining up with TRBD1. Losses at the gene ends were 4 bases for V and 5 bases for J; bases not matched to a gene: 3. Germline values: CDR1 MGHRA, CDR2 YSYEKL. This CDR3 is built from 15 residues.

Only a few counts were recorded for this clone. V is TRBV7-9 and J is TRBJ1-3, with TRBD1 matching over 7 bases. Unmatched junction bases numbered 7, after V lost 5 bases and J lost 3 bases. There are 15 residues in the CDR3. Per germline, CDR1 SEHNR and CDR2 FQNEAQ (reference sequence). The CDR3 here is CASSVRTGGGNTIYF. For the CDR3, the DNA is TGTGCCAGCAGCGTTAGGACAGGAGGTGGAAACACCATATATTTT.

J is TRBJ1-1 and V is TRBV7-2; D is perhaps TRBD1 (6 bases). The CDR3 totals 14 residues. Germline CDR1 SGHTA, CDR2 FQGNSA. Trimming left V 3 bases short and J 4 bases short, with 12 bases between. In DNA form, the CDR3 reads TGTGCCAGCAGCTTTACAGGGTCGGCCACTGAAGCTTTCTTT. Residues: CASSFTGSATEAFF.

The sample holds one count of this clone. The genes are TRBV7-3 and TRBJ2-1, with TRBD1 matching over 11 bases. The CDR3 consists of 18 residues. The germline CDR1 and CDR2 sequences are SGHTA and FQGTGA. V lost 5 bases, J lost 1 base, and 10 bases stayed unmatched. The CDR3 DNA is TGTGCCAGCAGCCCACTCGGACAGGGGGCATCGTCCTACAATGAGCAGTTCTTC. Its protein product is CASSPLGQGASSYNEQFF.

DNA for the CDR3: TGTGCCAGTAGGGAGTTCATGAACACTGAAGCTTTCTTT. Protein sequence: CASREFMNTEAFF. The V and J genes are TRBV19 and TRBJ1-1; D remains unclear. Trimming removed 6 bases at V and 0 bases at J, with 8 bases between. This CDR3 comprises 13 residues. CDR1 LNHDA and CDR2 SQIVND come from the germline V gene (reference sequence).

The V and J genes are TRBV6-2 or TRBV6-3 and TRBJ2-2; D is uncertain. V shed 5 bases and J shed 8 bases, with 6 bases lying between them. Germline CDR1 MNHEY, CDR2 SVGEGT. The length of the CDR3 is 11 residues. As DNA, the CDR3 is TGTGCCAGCAGTCCCCGGGGGGAGCTGTTTTTT. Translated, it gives CASSPRGELFF.

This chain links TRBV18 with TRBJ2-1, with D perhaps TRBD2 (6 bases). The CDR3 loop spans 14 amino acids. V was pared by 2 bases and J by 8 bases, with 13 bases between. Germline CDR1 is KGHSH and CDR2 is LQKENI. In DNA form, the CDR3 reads TGTGCCAGCTCACCAGGTCTACCGGGGGATGAGCAGTTCTTC. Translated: CASSPGLPGDEQFF.

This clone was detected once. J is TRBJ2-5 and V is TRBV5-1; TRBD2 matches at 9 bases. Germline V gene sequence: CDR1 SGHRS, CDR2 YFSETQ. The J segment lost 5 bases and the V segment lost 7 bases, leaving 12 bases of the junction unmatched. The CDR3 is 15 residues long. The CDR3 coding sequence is TGCGCCAGCGCGGCTGGCGGGAGGGCCCGGGAGACCCAGTACTTC. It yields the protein CASAAGGRARETQYF.

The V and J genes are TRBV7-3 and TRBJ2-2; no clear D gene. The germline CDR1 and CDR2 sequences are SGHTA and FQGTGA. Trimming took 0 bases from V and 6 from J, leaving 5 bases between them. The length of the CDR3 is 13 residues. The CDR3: CASSLTIAGELFF. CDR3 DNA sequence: TGTGCCAGCAGCTTAACGATAGCCGGGGAGCTGTTTTTT. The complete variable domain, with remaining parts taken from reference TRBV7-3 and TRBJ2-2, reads GAGVSQTPSNKVTEKGKYVELRCDPISGHTALYWYRQSLGQGPEFLIYFQGTGAADDSGLPNDRFFAVRPEGSVSTLKIQRTERGDSAVYLCASSLTIAGELFFGEGSRLTVL.